A single sample is the source of the 24 T cell receptor beta chains below, sequenced in a study of blood T cells in healthy people across ages. Combining a sample-barcoded 5' primer with a J-beta primer mix, a second PCR ran for roughly 7 to 12 cycles. MiXCR, applied by TCRdb to the 5' RACE reads, yields one record per CDR3 protein. The sample records over 1,500,000 distinct CDR3 sequences, approximately 39% being singletons. Sample: blood. The receptors were gathered from a human donor in good health.

J is TRBJ2-5 and V is TRBV7-9; D possibly uses TRBD1 or TRBD2 (5 bases each). V lost 4 bases and J 2 bases, leaving 26 bases between the germline ends. Germline V lookup: CDR1 SEHNR, CDR2 FQNEAQ (reference sequence). CDR3 length equals 19 residues. CDR3 residues: CASSSLIITRQSGQETQYF. In DNA form, the CDR3 reads TGTGCCAGCAGCTCCTTGATCATAACTAGACAGTCCGGGCAAGAGACCCAGTACTTC.

This chain links TRBV7-2 with TRBJ1-2; possibly TRBD1 for D (5 bases). The germline CDR1 and CDR2 sequences are SGHTA and FQGNSA. The CDR3 totals 15 residues. Trimming took off 4 bases at V and 4 bases at J, with 16 bases between the two ends. DNA of the CDR3: TGTGCCAGCAGCTCCCAGGGCGGCGGACCCTATGGCTACACCTTC. Translation: CASSSQGGGPYGYTF.

This clonotype has only a few counts. CDR3 coding DNA: TGCGCCAGCAGCGCCTCCAGGGGTTTCTCCTACGAGCAGTACTTC. This codes for CASSASRGFSYEQYF. The chain carries TRBV5-1 and TRBJ2-7; the D gene is possibly TRBD1 (6 bases). Germline lookup yields CDR1 SGHRS and CDR2 YFSETQ. The CDR3 is 15 residues long. V shed 4 bases and J shed 0 bases, with 14 bases lying between them. The entire variable domain, with the rest obtained from reference TRBV5-1 and TRBJ2-7, is as follows: KAGVTQTPRYLIKTRGQQVTLSCSPISGHRSVSWYQQTPGQGLQFLFEYFSETQRNKGNFPGRFSGRQFSNSRSEMNVSTLELGDSALYLCASSASRGFSYEQYFGPGTRLTVT.

V is TRBV7-2 and J is TRBJ2-1, with D perhaps assigned TRBD1 or TRBD2 (5 bases each). Trimming cost V 4 bases and J 1 base, with 14 bases left between them. Germline V lookup: CDR1 SGHTA, CDR2 FQGNSA. The CDR3 extends over 16 amino acids. Here the CDR3 reads CASSSKGRVSYNEQFF. CDR3 DNA sequence: TGTGCCAGCAGCTCAAAGGGGCGGGTATCCTACAATGAGCAGTTCTTC.

The chain employs TRBV7-2 and TRBJ2-7; TRBD1 aligns across 9 bases. The end of the DNA aligns better with TRBJ2-5, so the J call may be wrong. CDR1 and CDR2 from the germline V gene are SGHTA and FQGNSA. The CDR3 is 17 residues long. The DNA for the CDR3 is TGTGCCAGCAGCTTCGCCGGGACAGGGATTTTCGAGGGGACCCAGTACTTC. Protein: CASSFAGTGIFEGTQYF.

In DNA, the CDR3 is TGCAGTGCTTTTGGGACAGGGGGAAATCAGCCCCAGCATTTT. Its protein is CSAFGTGGNQPQHF. The chain carries TRBV20-1 and TRBJ1-5; 11 bases align to TRBD1. With V trimmed by 5 bases and J by 4 bases, 4 bases remained unmatched. The CDR3 sequence is 14 residues long. CDR1 DFQATT and CDR2 SNEGSKA come from the germline V gene (reference sequence).

This rearrangement joins TRBV12-5 to TRBJ2-7, with 7 bases identical to TRBD2. V shed 7 bases, J shed 0 bases, and the junction held 6 bases outside the gene matches. The CDR3 is made up of 14 amino acids. In germline, CDR1 is LGHNT, CDR2 FRNRAP. The CDR3 region is CASASRGSSYEQYF. CDR3 in DNA: TGTGCTAGTGCTTCGCGGGGGAGCTCCTACGAGCAGTACTTC.

This clonotype was seen ten or more times. The chain carries TRBV6-2 or TRBV6-3 and TRBJ2-7, with TRBD1 as a possible D gene (5 bases). Germline CDR1 and CDR2: MNHEY and SVGEGT. The CDR3 is 13 residues long. The V gene lost 2 bases and the J gene lost 3 bases, with 8 bases spanning the gap. The CDR3 region is CASSYRGYYEQYF. In DNA, the CDR3 is TGTGCCAGCAGTTACAGGGGTTACTACGAGCAGTACTTC.

This clonotype was counted a few times. V usage is TRBV7-9 and J usage is TRBJ1-2; D ambiguous. Germline-derived CDR1 and CDR2 are SEHNR and FQNEAQ (reference sequence). The CDR3 consists of 13 residues. V was pared by 1 base and J by 4 bases, with 7 bases between. CDR3 loop: CASSLERVYGYTF. CDR3 nucleotide sequence: TGTGCCAGCAGCTTAGAGCGTGTCTATGGCTACACCTTC.

There are a few counts of this clonotype. J is TRBJ2-3 and V is TRBV7-2; possibly TRBD1 for D (6 bases). There are 14 residues in the CDR3. From germline, CDR1 is SGHTA and CDR2 FQGNSA. The V gene lost 4 bases and the J gene lost 2 bases, with 10 bases spanning the gap. CDR3 nucleotide sequence: TGTGCCAGCAGCTCCAGACAGGCCACAGATACGCAGTATTTT. This gives the protein CASSSRQATDTQYF.

The chain joins TRBV12-3 or TRBV12-4 to TRBJ1-6; D perhaps matches TRBD1 (5 bases). There are 16 residues in the CDR3. Trimming cost V 5 bases and J 6 bases, with 17 bases left between them. CDR3 region: CASSPNRSGSNSPLHF. The DNA of the CDR3 is TGTGCCAGCAGTCCCAACAGGTCTGGGTCTAATTCACCCCTCCACTTT.

The chain employs TRBV20-1 and TRBJ2-7, with D perhaps TRBD1 (6 bases). CDR3 size: 17 residues. Germline CDR1 DFQATT, CDR2 SNEGSKA (reference sequence). Trimming cost V 1 base and J 0 bases, with 19 bases left between them. CDR3 sequence reads: CSARGGIQGPSSYEQYF. In DNA form, the CDR3 reads TGCAGTGCTAGAGGGGGGATACAGGGTCCCAGCTCCTACGAGCAGTACTTC.

Many counts were recorded for this clonotype. The rearrangement links TRBV12-3 or TRBV12-4 to TRBJ1-5; D gene uncertain. The CDR3 has 13 amino acids. Trimming cost V 1 base and J 5 bases, with 6 bases left between them. CDR3 DNA: TGTGCCAGCAGTTTAGGGTTTTATCAGCCCCAGCATTTT. Encoded protein: CASSLGFYQPQHF.

V and J are TRBV28 and TRBJ2-3; 7 positions match TRBD1. The junction had 11 bases not matched to a gene; V was cut back by 5 bases and J by 3 bases. The CDR3 contains 16 residues. CDR1 is MDHEN and CDR2 is SYDVKM in the germline V gene. CDR3 sequence: CASSGREGAITDTQYF. As DNA, the CDR3 is TGTGCCAGCAGTGGCCGCGAGGGGGCAATTACAGATACGCAGTATTTT.

This clonotype was recorded only once. The chain links TRBV29-1 to TRBJ1-1; no reliable D call. The ends were cut back, 5 bases at V and 1 base at J, with 5 bases in the middle. The CDR3 consists of 11 residues. Germline V gene sequence: CDR1 SQVTM, CDR2 ANQGSEA. CDR3 bases: TGCAGCGTTAAGGCGAACACTGAAGCTTTCTTT. This codes for CSVKANTEAFF. Filled out from reference TRBV29-1 and TRBJ1-1, the complete variable domain reads SAVISQKPSRDICQRGTSLTIQCQVDSQVTMMFWYRQQPGQSLTLIATANQGSEATYESGFVIDKFPISRPNLTFSTLTVSNMSPEDSSIYLCSVKANTEAFFGQGTRLTVV.

The chain is built from TRBV4-3 and TRBJ2-7; D is unclear. V was cut by 1 base and J by 2 bases, with 12 bases left in between. The CDR3 sequence is 15 residues long. Germline lookup yields CDR1 LGHNA and CDR2 YSLEER. The CDR3 loop is CASSQGYSTTYEQYF. The CDR3, as DNA: TGCGCCAGCAGCCAAGGATACTCGACCACCTACGAGCAGTACTTC.

Worth noting for this clonotype: One junction end disagrees with the germline gene, perhaps due to a read error. The chain's CDR3 is CVSSHRDRGLSNQPQHF. For the CDR3, the DNA is TGTGTCAGCAGCCACCGGGACAGGGGTCTTAGCAATCAGCCCCAGCATTTT. The chain has TRBV6-6 and TRBJ1-5; TRBD1 aligns across 10 bases. Germline loops: CDR1 MNHNY, CDR2 SVGAGI (reference sequence). The CDR3 runs to 17 residues.

Turning to this clonotype: Because it lacks the conserved phenylalanine or tryptophan at the end, this CDR3 is likely a read error. The gene calls are TRBV6-5 and TRBJ2-3; D is perhaps TRBD1 (6 bases). The CDR3 consists of 15 residues. Germline values: CDR1 MNHEY, CDR2 SVGAGI. V lost 4 bases and J 2 bases, leaving 13 bases between the germline ends. As DNA, the CDR3 is TGTGCCAGCAGTTCCTACAGGGCTCTCACAGATACGCAGTATGTT. This sequence encodes CASSSYRALTDTQYV.

The chain carries TRBV12-3 or TRBV12-4 and TRBJ2-1; TRBD1 might be the D (5 bases). V was cut by 5 bases and J by 1 base, with 18 bases left in between. This CDR3 comprises 17 residues. CDR3 DNA sequence: TGTGCCAGCAGTAGGGGAACGGGCCCTTATTCCTACAATGAGCAGTTCTTC. Translated: CASSRGTGPYSYNEQFF.

V and J are TRBV12-3 or TRBV12-4 and TRBJ2-3; D is possibly TRBD1 or TRBD2 (6 bases each). V lost 7 bases to trimming and J lost 2 bases, with 10 bases between them. This CDR3 comprises 13 residues. CDR3 bases: TGTGCCAGCAAAGGGGGGTTCACAGATACGCAGTATTTT. It is translated as CASKGGFTDTQYF.

This chain links TRBV12-3 or TRBV12-4 with TRBJ1-6; maybe TRBD1 (6 bases). The ends were cut back, 6 bases at V and 0 bases at J, with 12 bases in the middle. This CDR3 comprises 16 residues. As DNA, the CDR3 is TGTGCCAGCAGGGAACAGGGATTCTCCTATAATTCACCCCTCCACTTT. Encoded protein: CASREQGFSYNSPLHF.

The genes are TRBV10-3 and TRBJ2-5, with TRBD2 matching over 9 bases. This CDR3 is 18 amino acids long. V lost 5 bases, J lost 1 base, and 14 bases stayed unmatched. Germline loops: CDR1 ENHRY, CDR2 SYGVKD. The CDR3 nucleotides are TGTGCCATCAGTAACCCTAGCGGGGATGGGGGATTCCAAGAGACCCAGTACTTC. Translation gives CAISNPSGDGGFQETQYF.

Only a few counts were recorded for this clonotype. This chain connects TRBV30 to TRBJ2-5, with a weak D call TRBD2 (6 bases). The CDR3 loop spans 11 amino acids. Trimming removed 2 bases from V and 10 bases from J, with 11 bases in between. Germline CDR1 and CDR2: GTSNPN and SVGIG (reference sequence). In DNA, the CDR3 is TGTGCCTGGAGTCCAAGGGAGGACCAGTACTTC. Encoded protein: CAWSPREDQYF.

This rearrangement joins TRBV9 to TRBJ2-7; D might be TRBD1 or TRBD2, each matching 5 bases. Trimming shortened V by 3 bases and J by 2 bases, and 24 bases separated the two germline ends. This CDR3 region has 18 residues. In germline, CDR1 is SGDLS, CDR2 YYNGEE. For the CDR3, the DNA is TGTGCCAGCAGCGGAGAACATTCCGGGGACCTACCTCCCTACGAGCAGTACTTC. Translation gives CASSGEHSGDLPPYEQYF. Based on the CDR3 plus reference TRBV9 and TRBJ2-7, the full variable domain is DSGVTQTPKHLITATGQRVTLRCSPRSGDLSVYWYQQSLDQGLQFLIQYYNGEERAKGNILERFSAQQFPDLHSELNLSSLELGDSALYFCASSGEHSGDLPPYEQYFGPGTRLTVT.